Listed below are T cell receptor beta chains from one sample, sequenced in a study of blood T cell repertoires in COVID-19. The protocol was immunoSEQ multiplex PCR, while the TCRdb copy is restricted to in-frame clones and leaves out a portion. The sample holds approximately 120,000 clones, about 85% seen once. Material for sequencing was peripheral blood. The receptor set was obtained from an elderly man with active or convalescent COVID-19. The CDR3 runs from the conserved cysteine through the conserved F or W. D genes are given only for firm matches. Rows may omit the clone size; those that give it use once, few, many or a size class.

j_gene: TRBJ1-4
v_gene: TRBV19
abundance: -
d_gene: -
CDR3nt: TGTGCCAGTAGTATCAACGATATAGATGAAAAACTGTTTTTT
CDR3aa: CASSINDIDEKLFF

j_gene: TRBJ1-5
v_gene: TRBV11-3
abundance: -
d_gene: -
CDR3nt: TGTGCCAGCAGCCCTCTGGGGGAGGGGATCAATCAGCCCCAGCATTTT
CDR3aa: CASSPLGEGINQPQHF

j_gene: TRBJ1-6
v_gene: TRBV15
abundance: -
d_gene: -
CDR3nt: TGTGCCACCAGCAGAGGGCCTCCTGCCTATAATTCACCCCTCCACTTT
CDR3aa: CATSRGPPAYNSPLHF

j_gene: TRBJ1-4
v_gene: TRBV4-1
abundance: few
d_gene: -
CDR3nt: TGCGCCAGCAGCCAAGGACCCAACAGGTTTGGTGAAAAACTGTTTTTT
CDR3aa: CASSQGPNRFGEKLFF

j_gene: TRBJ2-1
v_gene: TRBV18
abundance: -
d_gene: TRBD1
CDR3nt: TGTGCCAGCTCACCGGGGACAGGGGGCTCTGAGCAGTTCTTC
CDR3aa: CASSPGTGGSEQFF

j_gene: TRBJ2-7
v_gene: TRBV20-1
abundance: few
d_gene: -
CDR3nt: TGCAGTGCTAGTTCGGGGGTGGGCGAGCAGTACTTC
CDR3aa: CSASSGVGEQYF

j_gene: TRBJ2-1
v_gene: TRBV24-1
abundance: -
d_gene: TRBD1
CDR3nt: TGTGCCACCAGTGATTTCGACAGGGGGCTTTACAATGAGCAGTTCTTC
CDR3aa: CATSDFDRGLYNEQFF

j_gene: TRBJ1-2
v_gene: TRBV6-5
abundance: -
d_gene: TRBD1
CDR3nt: TGTGCCAGCAGTTACGCACAGGGGGGGGATGGCTACACCTTC
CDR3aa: CASSYAQGGDGYTF

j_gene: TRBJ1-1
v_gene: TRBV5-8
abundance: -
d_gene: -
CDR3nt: TGTGCCAGCACCCGGAGGGGCAGTAACACTGAAGCTTTCTTT
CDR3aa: CASTRRGSNTEAFF

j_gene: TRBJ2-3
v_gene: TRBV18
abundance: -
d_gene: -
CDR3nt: TGTGCCAGCTCACCAGGGCTAGGGACTTCTCGCACAGATACGCAGTATTTT
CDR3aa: CASSPGLGTSRTDTQYF

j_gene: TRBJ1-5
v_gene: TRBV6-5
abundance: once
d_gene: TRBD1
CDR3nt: TGTGCCAGCAGTTACTCGCGAGTACAGGGGAATCAGCCCCAGCATTTT
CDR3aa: CASSYSRVQGNQPQHF

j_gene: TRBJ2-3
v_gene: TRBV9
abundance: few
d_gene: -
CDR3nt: TGTGCCAGCAGCGTAATTAGCGGAGATACGCAGTATTTT
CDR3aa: CASSVISGDTQYF

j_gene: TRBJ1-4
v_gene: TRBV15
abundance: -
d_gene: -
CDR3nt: TGTGCCACCAGCCCCGCGGGGGTTATGGGTGATGAAGAAAAACTGTTTTTT
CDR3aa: CATSPAGVMGDEEKLFF

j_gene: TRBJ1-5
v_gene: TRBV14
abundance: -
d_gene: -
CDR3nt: TGTGCCAGCAGCCAAAGTGGGACACAGGACAGTTACAATCAGCCCCAGCATTTT
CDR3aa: CASSQSGTQDSYNQPQHF

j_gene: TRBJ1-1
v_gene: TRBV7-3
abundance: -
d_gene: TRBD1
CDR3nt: TGTGCCAGCAGCTTGACGACCACAGGGGTGGGCACTGAAGCTTTCTTT
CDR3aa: CASSLTTTGVGTEAFF

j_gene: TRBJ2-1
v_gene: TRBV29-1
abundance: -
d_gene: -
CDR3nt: TGCAGCGTTAGTGGGCAGAGGGTCACCAGCTCCTACAATGAGCAGTTCTTC
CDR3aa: CSVSGQRVTSSYNEQFF

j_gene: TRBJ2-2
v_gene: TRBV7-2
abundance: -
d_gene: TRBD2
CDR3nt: TGTGCCAGCAGCCCCGTAGCGGGGAGTACGAACACCGGGGAGCTGTTTTTT
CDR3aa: CASSPVAGSTNTGELFF

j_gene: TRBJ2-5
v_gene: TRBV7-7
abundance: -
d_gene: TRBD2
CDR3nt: TGTGCCAGCAGCTTAGGGCTAGCGGTAGAGACCCAGTACTTC
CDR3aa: CASSLGLAVETQYF

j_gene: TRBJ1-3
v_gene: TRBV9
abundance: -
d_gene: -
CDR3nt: TGTGCCAGCAGCGGGGACTTGTACACCATATATTTT
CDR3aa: CASSGDLYTIYF

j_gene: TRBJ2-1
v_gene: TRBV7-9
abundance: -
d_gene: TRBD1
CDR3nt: TGTGCCAGCAGCCGGGGACAGGGAAGTAACAATGAGCAGTTCTTC
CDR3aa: CASSRGQGSNNEQFF

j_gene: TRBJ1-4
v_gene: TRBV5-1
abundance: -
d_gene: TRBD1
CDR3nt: TGCGCCAGCAGCGTCGACAGGGTAAATGAAAAACTGTTTTTT
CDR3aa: CASSVDRVNEKLFF

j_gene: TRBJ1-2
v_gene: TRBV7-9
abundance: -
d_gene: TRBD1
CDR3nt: TGTGCCAGCAGCTTAACACAGGGGGCGCGTCAGAACTATGGCTACACCTTC
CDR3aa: CASSLTQGARQNYGYTF

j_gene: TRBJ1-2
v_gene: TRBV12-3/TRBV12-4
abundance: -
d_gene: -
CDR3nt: TGTGCCAGCAGTCCCCGGGTAGGAGGCTACACCTTC
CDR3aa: CASSPRVGGYTF

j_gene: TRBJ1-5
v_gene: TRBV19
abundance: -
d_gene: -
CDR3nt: TGTGCCAGTAGCGGGGGGAGTCAGCCCCAGCATTTT
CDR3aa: CASSGGSQPQHF